Each of the 10 T cell receptor beta chains below was sequenced from the same sample in a study of blood T cell repertoires in COVID-19. The method was immunoSEQ multiplex PCR; TCRdb's version includes in-frame clones alone and lacks a portion of them. In the table there are approximately 94,000 clones, 70% to 85% of which are singletons. The sequencing input was peripheral blood. These TCRs come from a human donor in a cohort sampled during active COVID-19.

The chain is built from TRBV5-6 and TRBJ2-1, with a weak D call TRBD2 (6 bases). CDR3 size: 14 residues. The V gene's germline CDR1 is SGHDT and CDR2 YYEEEE. V shed 5 bases and J shed 6 bases, with 15 bases lying between them. DNA of the CDR3: TGTGCCAGCAGTTTCGGGGGAGGTACCAATGAGCAGTTCTTC. This gives the protein CASSFGGGTNEQFF.

V usage is TRBV20-1 and J usage is TRBJ2-6; unclear D gene. CDR1 is DFQATT and CDR2 is SNEGSKA in the germline V gene (reference sequence). V was clipped by 3 bases and J by 4 bases, with 10 bases between them. This CDR3 comprises 14 residues. CDR3 coding DNA: TGCAGTGCTAGTTCCAGTTCGGGGGCCAACGTCCTGACTTTC. As protein: CSASSSSGANVLTF.

The chain carries TRBV18 and TRBJ1-1; 7 positions agree with TRBD1. The CDR3 spans 14 residues. The trim removed 2 bases at V and 8 bases at J, leaving 8 bases unmatched. From germline, CDR1 is KGHSH and CDR2 LQKENI. CDR3 region: CASSPRQGRREAFF. CDR3 bases: TGTGCCAGCTCACCAAGACAGGGTCGGCGAGAAGCTTTCTTT.

In its sample, this clone was seen a few times. This chain links TRBV6-1 with TRBJ2-7; tentatively, D is TRBD2 (5 bases). CDR3 length: 12 amino acids. The germline gives CDR1 MNHNS, CDR2 SASEGT. CDR3 amino acids: CASSEPTGWLSV. The DNA for the CDR3 is TGTGCCAGCAGTGAACCCACGGGATGGCTATCGGTC.

A note on this clone: At one of its ends the junction is not consistent with the germline gene, which may arise from a read error. V is TRBV3-1 (or the pseudogene TRBV3-2) and J is TRBJ2-7, with 7 bases identical to TRBD2. This CDR3 has 11 amino acids. Germline CDR1 is LGHDT and CDR2 is YNNKEL (reference sequence). CDR3 DNA sequence: TGTGCCAGCAGCCGGGAGGGCGAGCAGTGCTTC. This codes for CASSREGEQCF.

The chain links TRBV29-1 to TRBJ1-2; D is unclear. The V gene's germline CDR1 is SQVTM and CDR2 ANQGSEA. V was shortened by 0 bases and J by 2 bases, with 13 bases between the two germline ends. The CDR3 length is 15 residues. The CDR3 DNA follows: TGCAGCGTTGAAGATCAGGCAGGTTGGAACTATGGCTACACCTTC. It translates to CSVEDQAGWNYGYTF.

J is TRBJ2-3 and V is TRBV19; 12 bases line up with TRBD1. The length of the CDR3 is 18 residues. With V trimmed by 5 bases and J by 2 bases, 11 bases remained unmatched. CDR1 and CDR2 (germline): LNHDA, SQIVND (reference sequence). The CDR3 reads CASSPGPGQGAATDTQYF. The CDR3 nucleotides are TGTGCCAGTAGTCCGGGCCCGGGACAGGGGGCAGCCACAGATACGCAGTATTTT.

The V and J genes are TRBV18 and TRBJ1-6; D remains unclear. The CDR3 extends over 15 amino acids. Germline CDR1 and CDR2: KGHSH and LQKENI. Deletions cut 2 bases from V and 7 bases from J, with 12 bases between. CDR3 coding DNA: TGTGCCAGCTCACCATGGGAGGTTCGAAATTCACCCCTCCACTTT. Its protein is CASSPWEVRNSPLHF.

V and J are TRBV18 and TRBJ1-6; TRBD1 aligns across 7 bases. The CDR3 runs to 15 residues. Trimming cost V 4 bases and J 6 bases; bases outside gene matches: 6. CDR1 is KGHSH, CDR2 LQKENI, per germline. The CDR3 here is CASSLPQGGNSPLHF. CDR3 nucleotides: TGTGCCAGCTCACTACCCCAGGGGGGTAATTCACCCCTCCACTTT.

The V and J genes are TRBV7-2 and TRBJ2-2; D remains unclear. The CDR3 spans 15 residues. V lost 5 bases, J lost 4 bases, and 14 bases lay in between. In germline, CDR1 is SGHTA, CDR2 FQGNSA. This CDR3 is CASSPRSSTTGELFF. CDR3 DNA: TGTGCCAGCAGCCCCCGGTCCTCTACCACCGGGGAGCTGTTTTTT.